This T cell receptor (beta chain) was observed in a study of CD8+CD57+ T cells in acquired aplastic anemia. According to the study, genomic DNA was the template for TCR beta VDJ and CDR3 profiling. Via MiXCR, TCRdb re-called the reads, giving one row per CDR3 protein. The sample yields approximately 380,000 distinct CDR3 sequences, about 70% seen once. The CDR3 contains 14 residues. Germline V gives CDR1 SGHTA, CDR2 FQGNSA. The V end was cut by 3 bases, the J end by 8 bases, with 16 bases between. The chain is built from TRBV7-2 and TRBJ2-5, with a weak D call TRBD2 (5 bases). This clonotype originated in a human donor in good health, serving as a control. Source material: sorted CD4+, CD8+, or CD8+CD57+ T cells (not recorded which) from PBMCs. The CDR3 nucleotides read TGTGCCAGCAGCTTTAGGCCTAGCCCCTACACCCAGTACTTC. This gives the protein CASSFRPSPYTQYF. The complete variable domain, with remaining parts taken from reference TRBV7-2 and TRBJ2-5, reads GAGVSQSPSNKVTEKGKDVELRCDPISGHTALYWYRQSLGQGLEFLIYFQGNSAPDKSGLPSDRFSAERTGGSVSTLTIQRTQQEDSAVYLCASSFRPSPYTQYFGPGTRLLVL.